Included here is one T cell receptor (beta chain) sequence, with context. There is no known antigen for this receptor. Qualities for individual bases were not recorded, and no much larger clone is one base off. Donors were roughly 40 systemically healthy Caucasian individuals from Russia aged roughly 6 to 95 years. Approximately 11 milliliters of peripheral blood were drawn from each donor into EDTA-treated Vacutainer tubes. PBMCs were isolated by Ficoll-Paque density-gradient centrifugation, with at least 7 million obtained per sample. Trizol reagent was used to extract total RNA from PBMCs, with at least 6 micrograms per sample. For every donor, an aliquot of PBMCs went through flow cytometry to measure the percentages of naive CD45RAhigh/CD27high T cells. The data belong to a study of blood T cells in healthy people across ages (dated by TCRdb to about 2015). In terms of the full investigation: In model experiments, roughly one uniquely barcoded TCR beta cDNA molecule per two T cells was captured by template switching. For two donors (one aged 18 to 30 and one aged 80 or older), the study analyzed two additional independent replicas of 1 million unique cDNA reads from the same blood draw. Using deep sequencing normalized with unique cDNA molecular identifiers, the study measured how TCR beta repertoire diversity changes with age. To avoid experimental bias, donors of different ages were randomly spread across the sequencing lanes. Four age groups were formed from the donors: young (average 16 years), middle-aged (approximately 40), aged (roughly 59) and long-lived (less than 85).

What the work shows at the level of the full study, not this receptor alone: Estimates of total diversity based on one million sequenced T cells were considered lower bounds and underestimates. Because the CMV infection status of the donors was unknown, age-related changes in expanded clonotypes may potentially have been confounded. Because profiling used bulk unsorted PBMCs, naive and antigen-experienced compartments could not be compared conclusively. Observed TCR beta diversity correlated strongly with the percentage of naive T cells measured by flow cytometry. As age increased, observed TCR beta diversity per million T cells dropped in a roughly linear way, and a significant reduction was already evident by age approximately 40. The long-lived group showed more naive CD4+ T cells, fewer expanded clones and increased TCR diversity than the aged group, suggesting age selection.

The library was generated by 5' RACE. The run used an Illumina HiSeq 2500. A second 7 to 11 cycle PCR used a sample-barcoded 5' primer and a J-beta primer mix. Each TCR beta cDNA molecule received a unique molecular identifier from a template-switch 5' adaptor carrying 12 random nucleotides. Each sample yielded at least 3 million CDR3-containing paired-end reads. All of the RNA was converted into first-strand cDNA using the Mint cDNA synthesis kit, with a TRBC-specific oligonucleotide serving as the primer. After uracil-DNA glycosylase treatment, a first 18-cycle PCR used universal primers M1SS and BC2_uni_R on all cDNA. Concerning the study's data processing: For normalization, 1 million high-quality reads were randomly selected from each sample, with every read carrying a distinct molecular identifier. Reads sharing molecular identifiers were discarded rather than binned into consensus sequences. MiTCR, run with a Q25 quality threshold and the strictest error-elimination algorithm, handled CDR3 identification, clonotype clustering and error correction. Lower-bound total TCR beta diversity was estimated with a nonparametric unseen species model using Euler transformation. TCRdb reworked the public reads: Q25 trimming with fastp, MiXCR clone assembly, productive beta chains retained. When rows share a CDR3 protein, they turn into one entry using the most common DNA and genes. It is TCRdb's table, rather than the study itself, that gives the V and J calls and clone size. For this sample the table gives roughly 410,000 distinct CDR3 sequences, of which about 49% were detected only once. The ten largest clones take up approximately 51% of the sample.

The germline V gene yields MNHEY for CDR1 and SVGEGT for CDR2. The CDR3 holds 15 amino acids from the cysteine to the phenylalanine. Kept here is only the CDR3 DNA, which spans 45 bases and is read in frame from base 1. V ends up 7 bases short and J 4 bases short, with an unmatched junction base count of 9. The specimen was blood. Here the chain combines TRBV6-2 or TRBV6-3 and TRBJ2-1; 8 bases in the middle match TRBD2. This sequence originates from a man aged 55 to 70 in good health. CDR3 sequence: CASKAVGLDYNEQFF. The bases are TGTGCCAGCAAAGCCGTGGGACTAGATTACAATGAGCAGTTCTTC.